Below are 21 T cell receptor beta chains sequenced from a single sample in a study of cytomegalovirus exposure and HLA in healthy donors. Primers for the PCR totalled 60 Vbeta and 13 Jbeta. Libraries were prepared by immunoSEQ multiplex PCR; TCRdb keeps only in-frame clonotypes and omits some of them. This table holds roughly 51,000 clones. Sequenced material: PBMCs. These receptors originate from a male donor in good health and CMV-seropositive.

The V call is TRBV2, the J call TRBJ2-5, with 11 bases identical to TRBD2. The end of the DNA is better explained by TRBJ2-7, so the J call may be wrong. Germline CDR1 and CDR2: SNHLY and FYNNEI. CDR3 size: 15 residues. The CDR3 coding sequence is TGTGCCAGCAGTCGACTAGCGGGGAACATCTACGAGCAGTACTTC. Protein: CASSRLAGNIYEQYF.

The CDR3 reads CASSRLAGGNNEQYF. CDR3 coding DNA: TGCGCCAGCAGCCGTCTAGCGGGGGGGAACAACGAGCAGTACTTC. The chain employs TRBV4-1 and TRBJ2-5; 12 bases align to TRBD2. Matching the DNA end better, TRBJ2-7 makes the J call doubtful. This CDR3 spans 15 amino acids. The germline V gene encodes CDR1 MGHRA and CDR2 YSYEKL.

The chain employs TRBV7-9 and TRBJ1-1, with 7 bases aligning to TRBD1. The V and J ends lost 6 bases and 4 bases, in that order; junction bases with no gene match: 11. The CDR3 runs 15 residues. The germline V gene encodes CDR1 SEHNR and CDR2 FQNEAQ (reference sequence). The CDR3 sequence: CASRGTDSEATEAFF. CDR3 coding DNA: TGTGCCAGCAGGGGGACAGACTCGGAGGCCACTGAAGCTTTCTTT.

V and J are TRBV10-3 and TRBJ2-7; 8 bases fit TRBD1. V gave up 6 bases and J gave up 0 bases; unmatched junction bases: 4. This CDR3 comprises 14 residues. CDR1 and CDR2 (germline): ENHRY, SYGVKD. CDR3 sequence reads: CAISDRGISYEQYF. DNA of the CDR3: TGTGCCATCAGCGACAGGGGAATCTCCTACGAGCAGTACTTC.

This chain uses TRBV7-9 with TRBJ1-2; D may be TRBD1 (5 bases). The CDR3 contains 14 residues. From germline, CDR1 is SEHNR and CDR2 FQNEAQ (reference sequence). V was pared by 5 bases and J by 8 bases, with 18 bases between. The CDR3 is CASSPQGRGRGYTF. CDR3 sequence (DNA): TGTGCCAGCAGCCCCCAGGGTAGGGGAAGGGGCTACACCTTC.

The V gene is TRBV7-9, the J gene TRBJ1-4; 7 nucleotides line up with TRBD1. The CDR3 totals 14 residues. Germline V gives CDR1 SEHNR, CDR2 FQNEAQ (reference sequence). V lost 3 bases to trimming and J lost 8 bases; unmatched junction nucleotides: 6. In DNA form, the CDR3 reads TGTGCCAGCAGCTTGGAAGGGACAGTCGAAAAACTGTTTTTT. This encodes CASSLEGTVEKLFF.

This chain uses TRBV6-6 with TRBJ2-5; 11 bases agree with TRBD1. V gave up 1 base and J gave up 8 bases; unmatched junction bases: 9. Germline V gene data show CDR1 as MNHNY and CDR2 as SVGAGI (reference sequence). The CDR3 is 16 residues long. CDR3 nucleotides: TGTGCCAGCAGTTACTGGACAGGGGGCGGTGGGAGAACCCAGTACTTC. It translates to CASSYWTGGGGRTQYF.

The V gene is TRBV19, the J gene TRBJ1-5; 9 positions agree with TRBD1. CDR3 length: 14 amino acids. Per germline, CDR1 LNHDA and CDR2 SQIVND (reference sequence). J gave up 6 bases and V 8 bases, and 8 bases lay outside the gene matches. CDR3 DNA sequence: TGTGCCAGTTCCGGGACAGGGAATGTTCAGCCCCAGCATTTT. Protein: CASSGTGNVQPQHF.

The gene calls are TRBV28 and TRBJ2-6; 8 bases fit TRBD1. V lost 8 bases and J lost 2; bases outside the gene matches: 5. The CDR3 totals 15 residues. The germline gives CDR1 MDHEN, CDR2 SYDVKM. The DNA for the CDR3 is TGTGCCAGCCGTTCCAGGGGGCCTGGGGCCAACGTCCTGACTTTC. As protein: CASRSRGPGANVLTF.

V usage is TRBV4-1 and J usage is TRBJ2-7, with 9 bases fitting TRBD1. Germline V gives CDR1 MGHRA, CDR2 YSYEKL. This CDR3 has 14 residues. Trimming removed 4 bases from V and 3 bases from J; junction bases left unmatched: 4. The CDR3 nucleotides are TGCGCCAGCAGCCCGAGGACAGGGGACTACGAGCAGTACTTC. This codes for CASSPRTGDYEQYF.

The J gene is TRBJ2-7, the V gene TRBV11-2; D is ambiguous. The germline gives CDR1 SGHAT, CDR2 FQNNGV. This CDR3 region has 16 residues. V lost 4 bases to trimming and J lost 0 bases, with 16 bases between them. CDR3 nucleotides: TGTGCCAGCAGCTCCACGACCGGGTTTATCTCCTACGAGCAGTACTTC. Its protein product is CASSSTTGFISYEQYF. The full variable domain, completed using reference TRBV11-2 and TRBJ2-7, is EAGVAQSPRYKIIEKRQSVAFWCNPISGHATLYWYQQILGQGPKLLIQFQNNGVVDDSQLPKDRFSAERLKGVDSTLKIQPAKLEDSAVYLCASSSTTGFISYEQYFGPGTRLTVT.

The chain is built from TRBV27 and TRBJ2-5, with D unclear. The germline CDR1 and CDR2 sequences are MNHEY and SMNVEV (reference sequence). The CDR3 runs to 13 residues. Trimming took off 6 bases at V and 7 bases at J, with 15 bases between the two ends. Here the CDR3 reads CASRVNIVGTQYF. For the CDR3, the DNA is TGTGCCAGCAGGGTTAATATAGTCGGGACCCAGTACTTC.

This sequence joins TRBV30 and TRBJ1-6; a weak D match, TRBD1 (5 bases). With 3 bases removed from V and 9 bases from J, the gap between germline ends came to 18 bases. CDR3 length equals 15 residues. Germline assignment: CDR1 GTSNPN and CDR2 SVGIG (reference sequence). As DNA, the CDR3 is TGTGCCTGGAGGTCGGAGGCGGGGGGGGGTTCACCCCTCCACTTT. Protein product: CAWRSEAGGGSPLHF.

The chain is built from TRBV28 and TRBJ2-1; D gene ambiguous. CDR3 length: 13 amino acids. Germline values: CDR1 MDHEN, CDR2 SYDVKM. Trimming shortened V by 6 bases and J by 4 bases, and 10 bases separated the two germline ends. The CDR3 spells CASSHDTYNEQFF. The CDR3 nucleotides are TGTGCCAGCAGCCACGACACTTACAATGAGCAGTTCTTC. The full variable domain, its missing parts supplied by reference TRBV28 and TRBJ2-1, is DVKVTQSSRYLVKRTGEKVFLECVQDMDHENMFWYRQDPGLGLRLIYFSYDVKMKEKGDIPEGYSVSREKKERFSLILESASTNQTSMYLCASSHDTYNEQFFGPGTRLTVL.

J is TRBJ1-1 and V is TRBV7-8, with D uncertain. The germline V and J ends were trimmed by 1 base and 12 bases, with 9 bases remaining between them. The CDR3 has 11 residues. Germline CDR1 and CDR2: SGHVS and FQNEAQ. The CDR3 nucleotides read TGTGCCAGCAGCTTAGGTTCGACTTCTTTCTTT. Translating gives CASSLGSTSFF.

This chain uses TRBV29-1 with TRBJ1-1, with D possibly TRBD1 on 6 matching bases. Per the germline V gene, CDR1 is SQVTM and CDR2 is ANQGSEA. The length of the CDR3 is 12 residues. V was cut by 6 bases and J by 8 bases, with 16 bases left in between. The CDR3 nucleotides are TGCAGCGTGGCGGCGACAGGCCCCGAAGCTTTCTTT. Translated: CSVAATGPEAFF.

The genes are TRBV14 and TRBJ1-1; maybe TRBD1 (5 bases). CDR1 and CDR2 from the germline V gene are SGHDN and FVKESK. The V gene lost 6 bases and the J gene lost 2 bases, with 10 bases spanning the gap. This CDR3 has 13 amino acids. CDR3 residues: CASRLGVNTEAFF. The DNA for the CDR3 is TGTGCCAGCAGGCTAGGGGTCAACACTGAAGCTTTCTTT. The full variable domain, its missing parts supplied by reference TRBV14 and TRBJ1-1, is EAGVTQFPSHSVIEKGQTVTLRCDPISGHDNLYWYRRVMGKEIKFLLHFVKESKQDESGMPNNRFLAERTGGTYSTLKVQPAELEDSGVYFCASRLGVNTEAFFGQGTRLTVV.

The J gene is TRBJ2-5, the V gene TRBV11-2; D is uncertain. The CDR3 is 13 residues long. The V and J ends lost 5 bases and 0 bases respectively, with 7 bases between them. CDR1 and CDR2 (germline): SGHAT, FQNNGV. The CDR3 bases are TGTGCCAGCAGCACCCGGTACCAAGAGACCCAGTACTTC. It yields the protein CASSTRYQETQYF.

V usage is TRBV2 and J usage is TRBJ1-2, with TRBD1 as a possible D gene (5 bases). The V gene lost 8 bases and the J gene lost 4 bases, with 11 bases spanning the gap. The germline V gene encodes CDR1 SNHLY and CDR2 FYNNEI. CDR3 length equals 12 residues. The CDR3 is CASPGGFYGYTF. The CDR3 DNA reads TGTGCCAGCCCCGGGGGGTTCTATGGCTACACCTTC.

V is TRBV7-8 and J is TRBJ2-7; D is possibly TRBD1 (6 bases). The CDR3 length is 14 residues. The V and J ends lost 2 bases and 3 bases respectively, with 11 bases between them. Germline V CDR1 and CDR2: SGHVS, FQNEAQ. This CDR3 is CASSLSGTIYEQYF. CDR3 bases: TGTGCCAGCAGCTTATCCGGGACAATCTACGAGCAGTACTTC.

V is TRBV10-3 and J is TRBJ1-3; D gene ambiguous. Germline V gene sequence: CDR1 ENHRY, CDR2 SYGVKD. This CDR3 spans 14 amino acids. V lost 6 bases to trimming and J lost 0 bases, with 9 bases between them. For the CDR3, the DNA is TGTGCCATCAGAGACATTATCTCTGGAAACACCATATATTTT. Residues: CAIRDIISGNTIYF.